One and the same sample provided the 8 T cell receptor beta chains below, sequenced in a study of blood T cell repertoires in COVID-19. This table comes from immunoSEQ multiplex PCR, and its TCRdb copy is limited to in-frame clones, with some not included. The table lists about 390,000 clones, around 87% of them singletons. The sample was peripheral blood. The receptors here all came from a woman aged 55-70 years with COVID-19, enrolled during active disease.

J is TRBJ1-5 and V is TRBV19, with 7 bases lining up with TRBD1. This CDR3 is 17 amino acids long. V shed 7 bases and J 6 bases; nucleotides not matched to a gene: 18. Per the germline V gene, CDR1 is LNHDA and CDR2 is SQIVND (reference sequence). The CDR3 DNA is TGTGCCAGTACCACACCCTGGGACAGAGAGCCAGGTCAGCCCCAGCATTTT. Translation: CASTTPWDREPGQPQHF. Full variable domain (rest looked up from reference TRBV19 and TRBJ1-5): DGGITQSPKYLFRKEGQNVTLSCEQNLNHDAMYWYRQDPGQGLRLIYYSQIVNDFQKGDIAEGYSVSREKKESFPLTVTSAQKNPTAFYLCASTTPWDREPGQPQHFGDGTRLSIL.

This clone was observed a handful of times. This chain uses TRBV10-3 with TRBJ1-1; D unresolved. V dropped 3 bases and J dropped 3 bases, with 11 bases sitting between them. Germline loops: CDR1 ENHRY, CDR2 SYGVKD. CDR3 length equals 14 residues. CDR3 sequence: CAISEEYSHTEAFF. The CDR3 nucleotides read TGTGCCATCAGTGAAGAGTACAGCCACACTGAAGCTTTCTTT.

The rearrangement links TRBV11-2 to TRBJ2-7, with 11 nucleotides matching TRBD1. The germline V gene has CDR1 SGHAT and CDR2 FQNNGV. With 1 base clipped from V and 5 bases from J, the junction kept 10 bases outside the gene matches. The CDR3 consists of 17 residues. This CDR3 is CASSLAFGTGGGHEQYF. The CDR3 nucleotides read TGTGCCAGCAGCTTAGCGTTCGGGACAGGGGGGGGCCACGAGCAGTACTTC. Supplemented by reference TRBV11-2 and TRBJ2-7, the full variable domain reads EAGVAQSPRYKIIEKRQSVAFWCNPISGHATLYWYQQILGQGPKLLIQFQNNGVVDDSQLPKDRFSAERLKGVDSTLKIQPAKLEDSAVYLCASSLAFGTGGGHEQYFGPGTRLTVT.

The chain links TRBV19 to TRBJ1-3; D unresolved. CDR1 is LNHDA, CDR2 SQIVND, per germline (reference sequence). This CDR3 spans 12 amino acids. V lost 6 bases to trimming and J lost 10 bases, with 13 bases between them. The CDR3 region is CASRRTGSTIYF. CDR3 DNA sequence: TGTGCCAGTAGGCGGACTGGTTCTACCATATATTTT.

CDR3 nucleotide sequence: TGTGCCAGCAGCTTAGTCTTAGGCACAGATACGCAGTATTTT. It codes for CASSLVLGTDTQYF. The chain is built from TRBV7-9 and TRBJ2-3; D is undetermined. The CDR3 spans 14 residues. V lost 1 base to trimming and J lost 1 base, with 6 bases between them. Per the germline V gene, CDR1 is SEHNR and CDR2 is FQNEAQ (reference sequence). The full variable domain, in which reference TRBV7-9 and TRBJ2-3 provide the parts outside the CDR3, is DTGVSQNPRHKITKRGQNVTFRCDPISEHNRLYWYRQTLGQGPEFLTYFQNEAQLEKSRLLSDRFSAERPKGSFSTLEIQRTEQGDSAMYLCASSLVLGTDTQYFGPGTRLTVL.

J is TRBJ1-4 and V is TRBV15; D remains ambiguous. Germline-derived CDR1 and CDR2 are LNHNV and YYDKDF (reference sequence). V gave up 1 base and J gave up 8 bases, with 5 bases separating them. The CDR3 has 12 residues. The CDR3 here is CATSRVPEKLFF. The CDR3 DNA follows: TGTGCCACCAGCAGAGTCCCGGAAAAACTGTTTTTT.

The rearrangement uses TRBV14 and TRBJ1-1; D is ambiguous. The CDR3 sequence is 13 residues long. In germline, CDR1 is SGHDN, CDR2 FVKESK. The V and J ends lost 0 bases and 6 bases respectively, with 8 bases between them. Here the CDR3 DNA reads TGTGCCAGCAGCCAAGAGCGTACAGCTGAAGCTTTCTTT. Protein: CASSQERTAEAFF. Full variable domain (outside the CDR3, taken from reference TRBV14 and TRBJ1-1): EAGVTQFPSHSVIEKGQTVTLRCDPISGHDNLYWYRRVMGKEIKFLLHFVKESKQDESGMPNNRFLAERTGGTYSTLKVQPAELEDSGVYFCASSQERTAEAFFGQGTRLTVV.

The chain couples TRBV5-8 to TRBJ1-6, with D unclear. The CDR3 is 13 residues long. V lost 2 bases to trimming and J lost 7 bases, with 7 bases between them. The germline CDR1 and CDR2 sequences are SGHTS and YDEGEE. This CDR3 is CASSFLINSPLHF. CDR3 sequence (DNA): TGTGCCAGCAGCTTTCTTATAAATTCACCCCTCCACTTT. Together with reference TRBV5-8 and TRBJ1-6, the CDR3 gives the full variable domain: EAGVTQSPTHLIKTRGQQATLRCSPISGHTSVYWYQQALGLGLQFLLWYDEGEERNRGNFPPRFSGRQFPNYSSELNVNALELEDSALYLCASSFLINSPLHFGNGTRLTVT.